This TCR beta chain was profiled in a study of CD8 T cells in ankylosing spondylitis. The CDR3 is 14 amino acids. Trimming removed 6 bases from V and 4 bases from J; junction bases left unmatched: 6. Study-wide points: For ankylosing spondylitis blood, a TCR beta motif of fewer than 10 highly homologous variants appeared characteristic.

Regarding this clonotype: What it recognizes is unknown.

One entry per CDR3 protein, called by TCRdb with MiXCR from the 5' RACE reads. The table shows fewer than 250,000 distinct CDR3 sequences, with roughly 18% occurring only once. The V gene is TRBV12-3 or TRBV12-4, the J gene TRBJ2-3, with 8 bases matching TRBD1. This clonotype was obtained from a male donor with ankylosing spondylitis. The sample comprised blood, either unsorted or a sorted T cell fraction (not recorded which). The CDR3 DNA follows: TGTGCCAGCAGCGAGACAGGGGTAGCAGATACGCAGTATTTT. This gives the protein CASSETGVADTQYF.